Reported below is one T cell receptor beta chain. This sample is part of a study of OX40 agonist ivuxolimab in advanced cancers. Sequencing was performed with immunoSEQ multiplex PCR; in TCRdb, only in-frame clones are kept and a portion is missing. The sample has some 66,000 clones, roughly four fifths seen once. With 5 bases removed from V and 1 base from J, the gap between germline ends came to 11 bases. Germline CDR1 and CDR2: MDHEN and SYDVKM. The CDR3 covers 14 residues. This chain uses TRBV28 with TRBJ1-1, with D tentatively TRBD1 (5 bases). The sequencing used CD4+ or CD8+ T cells sorted from blood, collected in a trial of the OX40 agonist ivuxolimab. The sequence was collected from an adult with an advanced solid tumor such as melanoma, head and neck, liver or kidney cancer. The DNA of the CDR3 is TGTGCCAGCAGTACCCGGGGCAGGAACACTGAAGCTTTCTTT. Translation: CASSTRGRNTEAFF.